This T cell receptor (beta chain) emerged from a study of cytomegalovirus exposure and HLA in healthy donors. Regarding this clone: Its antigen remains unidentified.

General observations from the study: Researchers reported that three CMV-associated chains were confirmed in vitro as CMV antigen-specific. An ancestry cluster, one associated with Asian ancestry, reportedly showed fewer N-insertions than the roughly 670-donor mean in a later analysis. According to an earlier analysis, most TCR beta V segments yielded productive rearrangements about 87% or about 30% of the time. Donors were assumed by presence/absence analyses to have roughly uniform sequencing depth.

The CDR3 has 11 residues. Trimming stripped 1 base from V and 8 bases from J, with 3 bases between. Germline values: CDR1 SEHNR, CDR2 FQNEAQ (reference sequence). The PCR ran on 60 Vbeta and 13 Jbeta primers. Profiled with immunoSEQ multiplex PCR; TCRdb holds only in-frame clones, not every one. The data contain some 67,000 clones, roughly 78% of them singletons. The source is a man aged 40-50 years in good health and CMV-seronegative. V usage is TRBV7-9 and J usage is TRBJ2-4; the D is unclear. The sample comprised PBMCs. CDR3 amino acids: CASSLGDIQYF. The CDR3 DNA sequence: TGTGCCAGCAGCTTAGGAGACATTCAGTACTTC.